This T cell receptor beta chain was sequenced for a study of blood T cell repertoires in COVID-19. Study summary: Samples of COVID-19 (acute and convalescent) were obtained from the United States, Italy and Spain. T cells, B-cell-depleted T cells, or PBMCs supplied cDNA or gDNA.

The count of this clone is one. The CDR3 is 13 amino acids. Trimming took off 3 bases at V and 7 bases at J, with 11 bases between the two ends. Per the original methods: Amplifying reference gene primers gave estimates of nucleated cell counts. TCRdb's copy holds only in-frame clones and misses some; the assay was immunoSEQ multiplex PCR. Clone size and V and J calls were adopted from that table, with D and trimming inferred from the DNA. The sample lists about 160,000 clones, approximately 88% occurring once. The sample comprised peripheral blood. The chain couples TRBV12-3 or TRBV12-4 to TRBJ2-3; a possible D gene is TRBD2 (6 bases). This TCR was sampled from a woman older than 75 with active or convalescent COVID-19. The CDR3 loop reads CASSFGGLYTQYF. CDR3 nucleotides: TGTGCCAGCAGTTTTGGGGGGTTGTATACGCAGTATTTT.